This T cell receptor beta chain was captured in a study of T cells in Graves' hyperthyroidism and ophthalmopathy. Study-wide results and limits: Progression to ophthalmopathy was predicted a median of approximately 6.4 months early. In the blood, most expanded thyroid clonotypes above 0.001 appeared as well.

Lactation, pregnancy, other autoimmune disease or uncontrolled infection excluded patients. The source material, RNA transcripts, was used to amplify TCR beta CDR3 regions. In the first-round RT-PCR of the TCR CDR3, the HTBI primer set was used. Each CDR3 protein gets one entry after TCRdb re-called the multiplex PCR reads with MiXCR. The table records roughly 500,000 distinct CDR3 sequences, around 46% of them present only once. This clonotype is medium-sized in the sample. The antigen is not known. The CDR3 totals 15 residues. Germline V gene sequence: CDR1 SGHVS, CDR2 FQNEAQ. V lost 2 bases to trimming and J lost 5 bases, with 16 bases between them.

The rearrangement links TRBV7-8 to TRBJ2-7; D is perhaps TRBD1 or TRBD2 (5 bases each). Material for sequencing was peripheral blood or thyroid tissue (not recorded which). The sequence derives from an adult woman with Graves' disease, either hyperthyroidism or ophthalmopathy (not recorded which). CDR3 sequence: CASSLSSAGLNEQYF. The CDR3 coding sequence is TGTGCCAGCAGCTTAAGTAGCGCAGGGCTCAACGAGCAGTACTTC.